A selection of T cell receptor beta chains follows, all from one sample in a study of T-cell memory formation after mild COVID-19. TCRdb used MiXCR to reprocess the 5' RACE reads, holding one entry per CDR3 protein. The sample holds about 400,000 distinct CDR3 sequences, less than 25% seen once. The material sequenced was PBMCs or a T cell subset sorted from them (not recorded which). These receptors were obtained from an adult woman who had mild COVID-19 (a few samples of this study predate the infection). Cell type and time point are not known. Each CDR3 is given without its conserved first and last residue. Fields, in order: V gene, D gene, J gene, CDR3 protein. D genes are given only for firm matches.

TRBV7-9	NA	TRBJ1-1	ASSLLGSHTEAF
TRBV5-1	NA	TRBJ2-5	ASSTGRSTETQY
TRBV6-1	TRBD1	TRBJ1-2	ASIPPSGTGDGYT
TRBV6-5	NA	TRBJ2-5	ASCHGETQY
TRBV14	TRBD1	TRBJ1-2	ASSPGTGGLYSGYT
TRBV14	TRBD2	TRBJ2-7	ASSQTSGYYEQY
TRBV7-3	NA	TRBJ2-7	ASSLGLEQY
TRBV18	NA	TRBJ2-1	ASSPLDGYNEQF
TRBV12-3/TRBV12-4	NA	TRBJ2-3	ASSLAYLTDTQY
TRBV6-1	NA	TRBJ2-4	ASNEQGAGIQY
TRBV2	TRBD2	TRBJ2-1	ASSQGLAGVEQF
TRBV24-1	NA	TRBJ1-5	ATSDSGGLGNQPQH
TRBV18	TRBD1	TRBJ2-1	ASSGAADRVSNEQF
TRBV12-3/TRBV12-4	TRBD1	TRBJ2-2	ASTHRGQELF
TRBV4-3	NA	TRBJ2-3	ASSQEVQISTDTQY
TRBV28	NA	TRBJ2-3	ASSLRGTFRDTQY
TRBV7-8	NA	TRBJ2-3	ASSLLAGPPY
TRBV7-2	NA	TRBJ2-2	ASSLGLLARASGELF
TRBV27	TRBD2	TRBJ2-7	ASRSSGRKGEQY
TRBV9	NA	TRBJ2-7	ASSVAQGSEQY
TRBV12-3/TRBV12-4	TRBD1	TRBJ1-6	ASSSGQPNSPLH
TRBV7-9	NA	TRBJ2-1	ASNSEQF
TRBV7-2	TRBD1	TRBJ2-5	ASSRDRARGETQY
TRBV2	NA	TRBJ1-1	ASSWTAPNTEAF
TRBV5-1	TRBD2	TRBJ2-1	ASSSNSGGVDEQF
TRBV7-2	NA	TRBJ1-1	ASSLVGEMNTEAF
TRBV6-5	TRBD1	TRBJ1-1	ASNSDRGNTEAF
TRBV4-1	TRBD1	TRBJ1-1	ASRLGTGGIDAEAF
TRBV5-1	NA	TRBJ2-7	ASSRPGQHYEQY
TRBV7-6	NA	TRBJ2-1	ASSPSSTSRALNEQF
TRBV12-3/TRBV12-4	NA	TRBJ2-2	ASSFPHGGGELF
TRBV12-5	TRBD1	TRBJ2-3	ASGPRTGGDTQY
TRBV27	NA	TRBJ2-2	ASTPNRDTGELF
TRBV5-8	NA	TRBJ2-7	ATKPSSYEQY
TRBV5-6	NA	TRBJ1-1	ASSRNGRDSAF
TRBV6-4	NA	TRBJ2-2	ASSDREWSGELF
TRBV19	TRBD1	TRBJ1-5	ATDWGQGRLQPQH
TRBV28	TRBD2	TRBJ2-1	ASSISGSGYNEQF
TRBV7-2	NA	TRBJ2-5	ASSLELVGETQY
TRBV19	NA	TRBJ1-1	ASSRPRVGNTEAF
TRBV14	TRBD2	TRBJ2-1	ASSQFMGRSGGNEQF
TRBV5-1	NA	TRBJ2-7	ASRYNYEQY
TRBV20-1	NA	TRBJ1-5	SARDPSVNQPQH
TRBV18	TRBD1	TRBJ1-1	ASSPGQDLNTEAF
TRBV7-3	NA	TRBJ2-1	ASSLTGGDTNEQF
TRBV5-1	TRBD1	TRBJ2-1	ASSSRGGAGYNEQF
TRBV2	TRBD1	TRBJ1-4	ASSELPYRGRAEKLF
TRBV10-3	TRBD1	TRBJ2-1	AISERGDRRNEQF
TRBV2	NA	TRBJ2-7	ASSDPSRGYEQY
TRBV7-7	TRBD2	TRBJ2-5	ASHERDPGEGQETQY
TRBV7-2	TRBD1	TRBJ2-1	ASSSLDRAPYNEQF
TRBV10-3	TRBD2	TRBJ2-5	AISQGLAGQETQY
TRBV5-1	NA	TRBJ2-7	ASSFGLQSYEQY
TRBV12-3/TRBV12-4	NA	TRBJ2-7	ASSFASRYEQY
TRBV27	TRBD2	TRBJ2-1	ASNSGIWSGEQF
TRBV30	TRBD1	TRBJ2-2	ACLGTGGFAGELF
TRBV11-2	NA	TRBJ1-6	ASSLDFWGDNSPLH
TRBV5-1	NA	TRBJ2-2	ASSSGQSTGELF
TRBV12-3/TRBV12-4	NA	TRBJ2-7	ATTENPSYEQY
TRBV10-2	NA	TRBJ1-1	ASSSGRWNTEAF